This T cell receptor (beta chain) was captured in a study of cytomegalovirus exposure and HLA in healthy donors. Primers included in the PCR were 60 Vbeta and 13 Jbeta primers. Profiling relied on immunoSEQ multiplex PCR, and the TCRdb table lists in-frame clones only, not all of them. The sample includes roughly 140,000 clones, 78% of them seen just once. A remark on this clone: What it binds is unknown.

Regarding the study as a whole: An analysis that was carried out later associated 15,000 to 20,000 TCR beta sequences with HLA alleles at 0.05 false discovery rate.

In germline, CDR1 is SGHVS, CDR2 FQNEAQ. This CDR3 is built from 17 residues. Trimming stripped 1 base from V and 1 base from J, with 16 bases between. Sample: PBMCs. The chain uses TRBV7-8 and TRBJ1-2; D is possibly TRBD1 (5 bases). This TCR derives from a male donor in good health and CMV-seronegative. CDR3 nucleotides: TGTGCCAGCAGCTTAGGAATATTGGGGGAGGGTAACTATGGCTACACCTTC. It codes for CASSLGILGEGNYGYTF.